This TCR beta chain is from a study of CD8 T cells in Susac syndrome. Study observations and caveats: That the number of individuals in its TCR sequencing and HLA analysis was relatively small was acknowledged by the study.

CDR1 is DFQATT and CDR2 is SNEGSKA in the germline V gene (reference sequence). The germline V and J ends were trimmed by 5 bases and 2 bases, with 18 bases remaining between them. The CDR3 has 15 amino acids. A word on this clonotype: Its antigen is currently unknown.

With random hexamers, reverse transcription was performed on about 0.5 to 1 ug of RNA. TCRdb used MiXCR to reprocess the immunoSEQ multiplex PCR reads, holding one entry per CDR3 protein. The table has roughly 200,000 distinct CDR3 sequences, 85% to 95% seen once; the top ten hold approximately 0.094%. Sample: CD4+ T cells from PBMCs. The clonotype comes from a human donor in good health. The chain uses TRBV20-1 and TRBJ1-2; D may be TRBD1 (5 bases). The DNA of the CDR3 is TGCAGTGCTCCCACCCGGGCTGAGGGGAACTATGGCTACACCTTC. Protein: CSAPTRAEGNYGYTF.